Presented here are 22 T cell receptor beta chains from one specimen sequenced in a study of T cells after yellow fever vaccination. TCRdb reprocessed the 5' RACE reads via MiXCR and lists one record per CDR3 protein. Here the sample spans 150,000 or so distinct CDR3 sequences, around 9.7% being singletons. The sequencing here drew on CD8+ T cells sorted from PBMCs, taken 45 days after the yellow fever booster vaccination. The source is a man between 18 and 29 years old who received the YFV17D yellow fever vaccine.

This clonotype came up many times. This sequence joins TRBV7-6 and TRBJ2-7; 10 nucleotides match TRBD2. CDR1 and CDR2 (germline): SGHVS, FNYEAQ. V trimming: 5 bases; J trimming: 1 base; junction bases outside the gene matches: 5. The CDR3 is 15 amino acids. CDR3 in amino acids: CASSPTSGESYEQYF. The CDR3 DNA is TGTGCCAGCAGCCCCACTAGCGGGGAATCCTACGAGCAGTACTTC.

The chain carries TRBV7-2 and TRBJ1-1; D gene uncertain. In germline, CDR1 is SGHTA, CDR2 FQGNSA. The CDR3 spans 12 residues. V shed 1 base and J shed 10 bases, with 10 bases lying between them. CDR3 loop: CASSLGTPGAFF. In DNA form, the CDR3 reads TGTGCCAGCAGCTTAGGGACCCCCGGAGCTTTCTTT.

This sequence joins TRBV7-3 and TRBJ1-2; D gene uncertain. Trimming removed 5 bases at V and 4 bases at J, with 11 bases between. The CDR3 contains 13 residues. Germline V gene sequence: CDR1 SGHTA, CDR2 FQGTGA. CDR3: CASSPYHGYGYTF. The CDR3 bases are TGTGCCAGCAGCCCCTACCACGGCTATGGCTACACCTTC.

J is TRBJ2-5 and V is TRBV7-8; D might be TRBD1 (6 bases). Germline V gene sequence: CDR1 SGHVS, CDR2 FQNEAQ. The CDR3 totals 15 residues. Trimming removed 2 bases at V and 2 bases at J, with 12 bases between. The CDR3 spells CASSLRAGEQETQYF. DNA for the CDR3: TGTGCCAGCAGCTTACGCGCAGGGGAACAAGAGACCCAGTACTTC.

The rearrangement links TRBV6-2 or TRBV6-3 to TRBJ2-3; 7 positions agree with TRBD2. V lost 2 bases and J lost 4; bases outside the gene matches: 12. The CDR3 is made up of 17 amino acids. Germline lookup yields CDR1 MNHEY and CDR2 SVGEGT. The CDR3 region has the DNA TGTGCCAGCAGTTACCGCCTAAGCGGGGCGAAGTCAGATACGCAGTATTTT. Protein: CASSYRLSGAKSDTQYF.

At least ten counts were recorded for this clonotype. The CDR3 coding sequence is TGTGCCAGCAGCTTAAGTTTTGATCCGGGGGCGAATTCCTACGAGCAGTACGTC. This sequence encodes CASSLSFDPGANSYEQYV. The chain joins TRBV7-3 to TRBJ2-7; D possibly uses TRBD1 or TRBD2 (6 bases each). V shed 1 base and J shed 1 base, with 20 bases lying between them. Germline V gene sequence: CDR1 SGHTA, CDR2 FQGTGA. This CDR3 contains 18 residues.

In its sample, this clonotype was seen many times. The rearrangement links TRBV4-3 to TRBJ2-6, with D uncertain. Trimming left V 4 bases short and J 1 base short, with 11 bases between. The CDR3 consists of 16 residues. Germline CDR1 LGHNA, CDR2 YSLEER. The CDR3 DNA sequence: TGCGCCAGCAGCCTCCTCGTGCAGTCTGGGGCCAACGTCCTGACTTTC. It yields the protein CASSLLVQSGANVLTF.

The J gene is TRBJ2-7, the V gene TRBV18, with TRBD2 as a possible D gene (5 bases). Per the germline V gene, CDR1 is KGHSH and CDR2 is LQKENI. The CDR3 extends over 16 amino acids. V was clipped by 3 bases and J by 2 bases, with 17 bases between them. The CDR3 DNA follows: TGTGCCAGCTCACCTGTGGTAAGAGGGAAGGCCTACGAGCAGTACGTC. It codes for CASSPVVRGKAYEQYV.

The rearrangement joins TRBV24-1 to TRBJ2-2; perhaps TRBD1 as D (6 bases). CDR1 and CDR2 (germline): KGHDR, SFDVKD. V was cut by 1 base and J by 2 bases, with 25 bases left in between. The CDR3 has 21 residues. The CDR3 DNA reads as TGTGCCACCAGTGATTTCAGATTCGGTCTGGTCGACAGGTCTAACACCGGGGAGCTGTTTTTT. This codes for CATSDFRFGLVDRSNTGELFF.

This clonotype was counted between two and nine times. The V gene is TRBV27, the J gene TRBJ2-7; D perhaps matches TRBD1 (6 bases). CDR3 length equals 14 residues. CDR1 MNHEY and CDR2 SMNVEV come from the germline V gene (reference sequence). Trimming stripped 6 bases from V and 0 bases from J, with 12 bases between. DNA of the CDR3: TGTGCCAGCAGAAATACAGGGATCTCCTACGAGCAGTACGTC. Its translation: CASRNTGISYEQYV.

This clonotype was observed a handful of times. The V and J genes are TRBV5-1 and TRBJ1-1, with D unresolved. CDR3 length: 13 residues. V lost 0 bases and J lost 8, with 11 bases in between. Germline V gene sequence: CDR1 SGHRS, CDR2 YFSETQ. The CDR3 DNA sequence: TGCGCCAGCAGCTTGGGACCGATTACCGAAGCTTTCTTT. Translating it yields CASSLGPITEAFF.

This clonotype was picked up many times. The J gene is TRBJ1-6, the V gene TRBV6-2 or TRBV6-3; D unclear. The CDR3 is 15 amino acids. Germline CDR1 and CDR2: MNHEY and SVGEGT. Deletions cut 5 bases from V and 7 bases from J, with 15 bases between. CDR3 region: CASSRTDLGNSPLHF. DNA for the CDR3: TGTGCCAGCAGTCGAACGGATCTGGGGAATTCACCCCTCCACTTT.

The chain uses TRBV6-2 or TRBV6-3 and TRBJ2-5; no firm D call. The CDR3 runs to 11 residues. With 0 bases removed from V and 7 bases from J, the gap between germline ends came to 3 bases. Germline lookup yields CDR1 MNHEY and CDR2 SVGEGT. This CDR3 is CASSYSGTQYF. The DNA of the CDR3 is TGTGCCAGCAGTTACTCGGGGACCCAGTACTTC.

This clonotype has just a few counts. The chain couples TRBV7-9 to TRBJ2-6, with D perhaps TRBD2 (5 bases). In germline, CDR1 is SEHNR, CDR2 FQNEAQ (reference sequence). The CDR3 extends over 13 amino acids. Trimming removed 10 bases from V and 2 bases from J, with 9 bases in between. The CDR3 here is CATEGAGANVLTF. DNA of the CDR3: TGTGCCACCGAGGGAGCTGGGGCCAACGTCCTGACTTTC.

This sequence joins TRBV12-3 or TRBV12-4 and TRBJ2-7; 8 positions agree with TRBD2. J was trimmed by 2 bases and V by 5 bases; bases with no gene match: 2. CDR3 size: 13 residues. CDR3 DNA: TGTGCCAGCAGTCGCGGGGGGACCTACGAGCAGTACGTC. It codes for CASSRGGTYEQYV.

The CDR3 sequence is CASTSTGAREQYF. The CDR3 bases are TGTGCCAGCACCTCGACAGGGGCGCGGGAGCAGTACTTC. J is TRBJ2-7 and V is TRBV7-9; TRBD1 matches 8 bases. The CDR3 is made up of 13 amino acids. Germline V gene lookup returns CDR1 SEHNR and CDR2 FQNEAQ (reference sequence). Unmatched junction bases numbered 9, after V lost 7 bases and J lost 7 bases. The whole variable domain, remainder taken from reference TRBV7-9 and TRBJ2-7, is DTGVSQNPRHKITKRGQNVTFRCDPISEHNRLYWYRQTLGQGPEFLTYFQNEAQLEKSRLLSDRFSAERPKGSFSTLEIQRTEQGDSAMYLCASTSTGAREQYFGPGTRLTVT.

The rearrangement uses TRBV4-3 and TRBJ1-1; D not certain. Germline-derived CDR1 and CDR2 are LGHNA and YSLEER. Between the trimmed V and J ends, which lost 0 bases and 8 bases, there was a span of 16 bases. The CDR3 length is 15 residues. Here the CDR3 reads CASSQDSGVGAEAFF. The CDR3 DNA reads TGCGCCAGCAGCCAAGATTCCGGGGTAGGAGCGGAAGCTTTCTTT.

This clonotype turned up a few times. J is TRBJ2-2 and V is TRBV4-3, with D tentatively TRBD1 (5 bases). Germline lookup yields CDR1 LGHNA and CDR2 YSLEER. CDR3 length: 17 amino acids. V lost 0 bases to trimming and J lost 6 bases, with 17 bases between them. The CDR3 loop is CASSQDNVAGWAGELFF. CDR3 sequence (DNA): TGCGCCAGCAGCCAAGACAATGTAGCAGGGTGGGCCGGGGAGCTGTTTTTT.

This clonotype appeared a few times. J is TRBJ2-7 and V is TRBV20-1, with D unresolved. The germline V and J ends were trimmed by 0 bases and 3 bases, with 3 bases remaining between them. This CDR3 has 11 amino acids. Germline values: CDR1 DFQATT, CDR2 SNEGSKA (reference sequence). CDR3 protein: CSARDDYEQYF. The CDR3 bases are TGCAGTGCTAGAGATGACTACGAGCAGTACTTC.

The rearrangement uses TRBV9 and TRBJ2-7; TRBD1 agrees at 7 bases. V shed 3 bases, J shed 6 bases, and the junction held 6 bases outside the gene matches. The CDR3 is made up of 13 amino acids. CDR1 SGDLS and CDR2 YYNGEE come from the germline V gene. The CDR3 coding sequence is TGTGCCAGCAGCGAGGGGACAGTAGGCGAGCAGTACTTC. Its protein product is CASSEGTVGEQYF.

In this sample, this clonotype turned up a few times. The V and J genes are TRBV4-1 and TRBJ2-7, with 11 bases aligning to TRBD2. Germline V lookup: CDR1 MGHRA, CDR2 YSYEKL. This CDR3 spans 16 amino acids. V lost 1 base to trimming and J lost 3 bases; unmatched junction nucleotides: 5. CDR3: CASSQVLAGDFYEQYF. The CDR3, as DNA: TGCGCCAGCAGCCAAGTACTAGCGGGGGACTTCTACGAGCAGTACTTC.

The genes are TRBV7-3 and TRBJ2-2; TRBD2 matches 15 bases. Germline V lookup: CDR1 SGHTA, CDR2 FQGTGA. The CDR3 has 19 residues. Losses at the gene ends were 4 bases for V and 4 bases for J; bases not matched to a gene: 10. The CDR3 coding sequence is TGTGCCAGCAGCTCCCTCGGACTAGCGGGGGGGCCGGGCACCGGGGAGCTGTTTTTT. It specifies CASSSLGLAGGPGTGELFF. The whole variable domain, filled in from reference TRBV7-3 and TRBJ2-2, reads GAGVSQTPSNKVTEKGKYVELRCDPISGHTALYWYRQSLGQGPEFLIYFQGTGAADDSGLPNDRFFAVRPEGSVSTLKIQRTERGDSAVYLCASSSLGLAGGPGTGELFFGEGSRLTVL.